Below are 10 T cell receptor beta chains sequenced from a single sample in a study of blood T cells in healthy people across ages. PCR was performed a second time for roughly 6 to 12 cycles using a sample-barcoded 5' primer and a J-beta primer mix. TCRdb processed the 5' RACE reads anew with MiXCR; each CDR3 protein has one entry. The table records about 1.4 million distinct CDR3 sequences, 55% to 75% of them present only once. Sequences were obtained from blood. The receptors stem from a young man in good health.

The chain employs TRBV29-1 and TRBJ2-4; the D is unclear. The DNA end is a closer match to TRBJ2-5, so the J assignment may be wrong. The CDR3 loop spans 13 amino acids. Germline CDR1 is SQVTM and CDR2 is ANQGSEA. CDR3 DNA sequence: TGCAGCGTTGGCGGCAACCTCCAAGAGACCCAGTACTTC. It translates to CSVGGNLQETQYF.

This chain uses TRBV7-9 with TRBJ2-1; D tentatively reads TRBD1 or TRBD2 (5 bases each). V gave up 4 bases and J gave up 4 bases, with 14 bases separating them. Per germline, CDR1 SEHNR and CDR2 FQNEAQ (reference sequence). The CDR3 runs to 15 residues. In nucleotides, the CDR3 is TGTGCCAGCAGCTCCTACCGGGACGCTTACAATGAGCAGTTCTTC. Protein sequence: CASSSYRDAYNEQFF.

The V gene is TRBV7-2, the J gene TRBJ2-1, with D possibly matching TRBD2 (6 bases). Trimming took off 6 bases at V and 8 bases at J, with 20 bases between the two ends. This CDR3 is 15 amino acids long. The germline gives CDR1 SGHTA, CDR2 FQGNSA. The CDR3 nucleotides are TGTGCCAGCAGGGTCGGGACTCCAACCAAGGATGAGCAGTTCTTC. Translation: CASRVGTPTKDEQFF.

CDR3 in amino acids: CASDPERDRGNEQYF. In DNA, the CDR3 is TGTGCCAGCGACCCAGAGAGGGACAGGGGTAATGAGCAGTACTTC. The rearrangement links TRBV27 to TRBJ2-5, with 10 bases fitting TRBD1. Germline V gene sequence: CDR1 MNHEY, CDR2 SMNVEV (reference sequence). The CDR3 has 15 residues. With V trimmed by 8 bases and J by 11 bases, 17 bases remained unmatched.

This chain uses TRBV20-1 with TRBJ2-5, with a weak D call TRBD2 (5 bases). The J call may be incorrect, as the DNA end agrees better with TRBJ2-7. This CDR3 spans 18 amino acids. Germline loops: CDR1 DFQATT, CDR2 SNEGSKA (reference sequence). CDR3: CSAPGGMSADSLPYEQYF. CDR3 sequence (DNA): TGCAGTGCCCCCGGAGGAATGTCGGCGGACTCACTACCCTACGAGCAGTACTTC.

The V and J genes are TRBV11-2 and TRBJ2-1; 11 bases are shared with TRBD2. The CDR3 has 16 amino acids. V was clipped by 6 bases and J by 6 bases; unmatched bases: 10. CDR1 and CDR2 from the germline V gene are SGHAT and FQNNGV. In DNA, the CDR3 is TGTGCCAGCAGGCTAACTAGCGGGGGATATGGCAATGAGCAGTTCTTC. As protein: CASRLTSGGYGNEQFF.

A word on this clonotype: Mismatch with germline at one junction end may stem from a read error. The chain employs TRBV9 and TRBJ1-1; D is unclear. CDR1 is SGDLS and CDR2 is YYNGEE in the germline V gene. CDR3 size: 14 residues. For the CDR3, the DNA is TGTGCCAGCAGCGCCGAGAGCCTGAACACTGGAGCTTTCTTT. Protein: CASSAESLNTGAFF. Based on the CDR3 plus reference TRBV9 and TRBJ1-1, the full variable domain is DSGVTQTPKHLITATGQRVTLRCSPRSGDLSVYWYQQSLDQGLQFLIQYYNGEERAKGNILERFSAQQFPDLHSELNLSSLELGDSALYFCASSAESLNTGAFFGQGTRLTVV.

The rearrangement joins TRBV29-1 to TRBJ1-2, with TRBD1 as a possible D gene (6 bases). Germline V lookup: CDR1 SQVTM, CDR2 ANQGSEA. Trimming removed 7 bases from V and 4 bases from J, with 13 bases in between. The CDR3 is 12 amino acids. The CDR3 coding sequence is TGCAGCGCATCGGGACACTTCTATGGCTACACCTTC. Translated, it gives CSASGHFYGYTF.

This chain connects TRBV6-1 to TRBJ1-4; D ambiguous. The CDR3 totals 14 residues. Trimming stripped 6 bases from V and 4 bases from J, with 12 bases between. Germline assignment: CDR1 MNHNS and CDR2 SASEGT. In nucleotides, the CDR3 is TGTGCCAGCAGCCCCCTCGGGGATAATGAAAAACTGTTTTTT. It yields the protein CASSPLGDNEKLFF.

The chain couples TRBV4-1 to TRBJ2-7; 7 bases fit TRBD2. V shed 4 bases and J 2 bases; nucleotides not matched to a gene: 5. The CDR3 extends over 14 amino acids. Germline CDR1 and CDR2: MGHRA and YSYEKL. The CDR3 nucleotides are TGCGCCAGCAGCCCCGATCGGGAGGCCTACGAGCAGTACTTC. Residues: CASSPDREAYEQYF.